Listed here are 32 T cell receptor beta chains from one sample, sequenced in a study of blood T cell repertoires in COVID-19. Only in-frame clones appear in the TCRdb table, and some are missing; sequencing was by immunoSEQ multiplex PCR. This sample carries under 300,000 clones, nearly 90% of them seen once, and the ten largest clones take roughly 0.8%. Sequencing was done on a sample of peripheral blood. Receptors originate from a woman aged 30 to 39 with acute or convalescent COVID-19.

The rearrangement uses TRBV27 and TRBJ1-5; 9 nucleotides line up with TRBD1. Looked up from germline, CDR1 is MNHEY and CDR2 is SMNVEV (reference sequence). This CDR3 has 15 amino acids. After removal of 10 bases from V and 6 bases from J, the junction contained 13 bases not matched to a gene. The CDR3 sequence: CATRDRDRVGQPQHF. CDR3 bases: TGTGCCACCCGTGACAGGGACAGGGTAGGTCAGCCCCAGCATTTT.

The genes are TRBV3-1 (or the pseudogene TRBV3-2) and TRBJ2-7; D perhaps matches TRBD2 (6 bases). The CDR3 totals 14 residues. The germline V and J ends were trimmed by 7 bases and 5 bases, with 18 bases remaining between them. Germline CDR1 LGHDT, CDR2 YNNKEL (reference sequence). CDR3 DNA sequence: TGTGCCAGCACCACCGGGACTCCCCCCCACGAGCAGTACTTC. Translated: CASTTGTPPHEQYF.

The chain links TRBV19 to TRBJ2-1; 7 bases map to TRBD2. V lost 3 bases, J lost 3 bases, and 5 bases stayed unmatched. This CDR3 region has 15 residues. Germline CDR1 LNHDA, CDR2 SQIVND (reference sequence). CDR3 bases: TGTGCCAGTAGTATGGAGGGAGGGTTCTACAATGAGCAGTTCTTC. Translating it yields CASSMEGGFYNEQFF.

This clone appeared a single time. The chain uses TRBV27 and TRBJ1-1; 7 nucleotides match TRBD1. V lost 5 bases, J lost 4 bases, and 7 bases stayed unmatched. Germline CDR1 reads MNHEY; CDR2 reads SMNVEV (reference sequence). CDR3 size: 14 residues. The CDR3 loop is CASSPPPGGTEAFF. The DNA for the CDR3 is TGTGCCAGCAGTCCGCCACCAGGGGGCACTGAAGCTTTCTTT.

The CDR3 loop reads CASSLALAVYNEQFF. For the CDR3, the DNA is TGCGCCAGCAGCTTGGCACTAGCTGTCTACAATGAGCAGTTCTTC. This chain uses TRBV5-1 with TRBJ2-1; weak D call: TRBD2 (6 bases). Germline V gives CDR1 SGHRS, CDR2 YFSETQ. V gave up 0 bases and J gave up 3 bases, with 10 bases separating them. The CDR3 sequence is 15 residues long.

The J gene is TRBJ1-5, the V gene TRBV6-6; possible D gene TRBD1, 5 bases. V was cut by 2 bases and J by 2 bases, with 7 bases left in between. CDR1 is MNHNY and CDR2 is SVGAGI in the germline V gene (reference sequence). The CDR3 is 14 amino acids. The CDR3: CASSYGGGNQPQHF. The DNA for the CDR3 is TGTGCCAGCAGTTACGGGGGGGGCAATCAGCCCCAGCATTTT.

The chain combines TRBV7-8 with TRBJ2-5; weak D call: TRBD2 (5 bases). Trimming left V 5 bases short and J 2 bases short, with 18 bases between. Per germline, CDR1 SGHVS and CDR2 FQNEAQ. This CDR3 contains 16 residues. CDR3 nucleotides: TGTGCCAGCAGCCACGGAGGTCTACCACCACAAGAGACCCAGTACTTC. It yields the protein CASSHGGLPPQETQYF.

The DNA of the CDR3 is TGTGCCAGCAGCCGAGGACTATCTTCAGCAGATACGCAGTATTTT. It encodes CASSRGLSSADTQYF. The V gene is TRBV7-8, the J gene TRBJ2-3; TRBD2 might be the D (6 bases). Deletions cut 5 bases from V and 4 bases from J, with 16 bases between. Germline assignment: CDR1 SGHVS and CDR2 FQNEAQ. The CDR3 consists of 15 residues.

The CDR3 here is CATSDRSGRSYNEQFF. For the CDR3, the DNA is TGTGCCACCAGTGATCGTAGCGGCCGTTCCTACAATGAGCAGTTCTTC. The rearrangement joins TRBV24-1 to TRBJ2-1; a possible D gene is TRBD2 (6 bases). Trimming left V 3 bases short and J 1 base short, with 12 bases between. This CDR3 has 16 amino acids. Germline-derived CDR1 and CDR2 are KGHDR and SFDVKD.

This clone has a handful of counts. V gene TRBV20-1 combines with J gene TRBJ2-1; D remains ambiguous. The CDR3 length is 11 residues. V gave up 3 bases and J gave up 6 bases, with 6 bases separating them. Germline loops: CDR1 DFQATT, CDR2 SNEGSKA (reference sequence). The chain's CDR3 is CSASKPNEQFF. CDR3 DNA: TGCAGTGCTAGTAAGCCCAATGAGCAGTTCTTC.

The J gene is TRBJ2-7, the V gene TRBV5-1, with 10 positions matching TRBD1. V shed 10 bases and J 2 bases; nucleotides not matched to a gene: 0. The CDR3 sequence is 11 residues long. Germline V gene lookup returns CDR1 SGHRS and CDR2 YFSETQ. In nucleotides, the CDR3 is TGCGCCGGACAGGGGGCCTACGAGCAGTACTTC. It specifies CAGQGAYEQYF.

This clone was seen a single time. For the CDR3, the DNA is TGTGCCAGCTCACCACTTTCTGGGACACTGCCCGGGAACACCATATATTTT. Translation gives CASSPLSGTLPGNTIYF. The genes are TRBV18 and TRBJ1-3; tentatively, D is TRBD1 (6 bases). This CDR3 is built from 17 residues. V was clipped by 1 base and J by 7 bases, with 20 bases between them. The germline V gene encodes CDR1 KGHSH and CDR2 LQKENI.

This sequence joins TRBV7-9 and TRBJ2-7; TRBD2 matches 7 bases. Germline V CDR1 and CDR2: SEHNR, FQNEAQ (reference sequence). J was trimmed by 2 bases and V by 1 base; bases with no gene match: 2. The CDR3 covers 14 residues. Here the CDR3 DNA reads TGTGCCAGCAGCTTAGTTGGGGGGGCCTACGAGCAGTACTTC. It translates to CASSLVGGAYEQYF.

CDR3 sequence: CATSRGQGSFNEQFF. The CDR3 DNA follows: TGTGCCACCAGCAGAGGACAGGGTTCTTTCAATGAGCAGTTCTTC. This chain joins TRBV15 and TRBJ2-1, with 7 bases aligning to TRBD1. This CDR3 has 15 residues. CDR1 and CDR2 (germline): LNHNV, YYDKDF (reference sequence). V lost 1 base to trimming and J lost 6 bases; unmatched junction nucleotides: 6.

This clone was seen once. The limits of the CDR3 on the DNA are not certain, so only TCRdb's listed CDR3 is given. The chain employs TRBV6-5 and TRBJ1-1; the D call TRBD1 from the table was never checked on the DNA. CDR1 MNHEY and CDR2 SVGAGI come from the germline V gene. The CDR3 contains 13 residues when both ends are counted. The CDR3 sequence is CASSSSTGRGAFF.

This chain joins TRBV7-8 and TRBJ2-3, with 11 bases aligning to TRBD1. The CDR3 is made up of 18 amino acids. CDR1 SGHVS and CDR2 FQNEAQ come from the germline V gene. V shed 4 bases, J shed 6 bases, and the junction held 15 bases outside the gene matches. CDR3 bases: TGTGCCAGCAGCTCAAGAGGACAGGGGGCTAGCGGCGGGGATACGCAGTATTTT. It translates to CASSSRGQGASGGDTQYF.

The chain uses TRBV27 and TRBJ1-6; no clear D gene. Germline CDR1 is MNHEY and CDR2 is SMNVEV (reference sequence). Trimming left V 6 bases short and J 7 bases short, with 13 bases between. The CDR3 contains 14 residues. The chain's CDR3 is CASSRELPNSPLHF. The CDR3 coding sequence is TGTGCCAGCAGCCGAGAACTCCCGAATTCACCCCTCCACTTT.

The genes are TRBV7-9 and TRBJ1-4, with D uncertain. The CDR3 loop spans 14 amino acids. V was cut by 1 base and J by 8 bases, with 11 bases left in between. Germline values: CDR1 SEHNR, CDR2 FQNEAQ (reference sequence). The CDR3 protein is CASSLEGGREKLFF. The CDR3 DNA is TGTGCCAGCAGCTTAGAAGGAGGACGGGAAAAACTGTTTTTT.

About this clone itself: Other DNA sequences in this sample translate to the same CDR3. V and J are TRBV19 and TRBJ2-5; no clear D. Trimming shortened V by 3 bases and J by 5 bases, and 4 bases separated the two germline ends. This CDR3 is 11 amino acids long. Germline V gene sequence: CDR1 LNHDA, CDR2 SQIVND (reference sequence). The CDR3 coding sequence is TGTGCCAGTAGTATCCGGGAGACCCAGTACTTC. This translates into CASSIRETQYF.

About this clone: The same CDR3 is also encoded by other DNA sequences in this sample. The chain is built from TRBV9 and TRBJ2-7, with TRBD2 as a possible D gene (6 bases). The V end lost 2 bases, the J end lost 4 bases, and 10 bases lay between the germline ends. The germline V gene encodes CDR1 SGDLS and CDR2 YYNGEE. This CDR3 comprises 13 residues. Here the CDR3 DNA reads TGTGCCAGCAGCGTGGGAGGCACATACGAGCAGTACTTC. Encoded protein: CASSVGGTYEQYF.

The chain is built from TRBV5-1 and TRBJ2-1; TRBD2 agrees at 8 bases. Trimming cost V 0 bases and J 13 bases; bases outside gene matches: 6. There are 13 residues in the CDR3. CDR1 is SGHRS and CDR2 is YFSETQ in the germline V gene. The DNA for the CDR3 is TGCGCCAGCAGCTTGGCCACGGGAGGGCCCCAGTTCTTC. Its translation is CASSLATGGPQFF.

The gene calls are TRBV3-1 (or the pseudogene TRBV3-2) and TRBJ2-3; 13 bases are a match to TRBD2. This CDR3 is 19 amino acids long. CDR1 and CDR2 from the germline V gene are LGHDT and YNNKEL (reference sequence). J was trimmed by 2 bases and V by 2 bases; bases with no gene match: 10. Here the CDR3 DNA reads TGTGCCAGCAGCCAACCGGGACTAGCGGGACAGAATCCCACAGATACGCAGTATTTT. Protein product: CASSQPGLAGQNPTDTQYF.

The gene calls are TRBV3-1 (or the pseudogene TRBV3-2) and TRBJ2-7; 10 bases agree with TRBD2. CDR1 and CDR2 from the germline V gene are LGHDT and YNNKEL (reference sequence). The junction had 8 bases not matched to a gene; V was cut back by 10 bases and J by 5 bases. The CDR3 sequence is 13 residues long. The CDR3 DNA reads TGTGCCACCGGAGCGGGAGGGTCCCACGAGCAGTACTTC. Translating gives CATGAGGSHEQYF.

The genes are TRBV7-3 and TRBJ2-2, with D hard to call. The CDR3 is 13 amino acids. V was shortened by 4 bases and J by 4 bases, with 7 bases between the two germline ends. Germline values: CDR1 SGHTA, CDR2 FQGTGA. CDR3 region: CASSYFSTGELFF. The CDR3 DNA reads as TGTGCCAGCAGCTACTTTAGCACCGGGGAGCTGTTTTTT. Filled out from reference TRBV7-3 and TRBJ2-2, the complete variable domain reads GAGVSQTPSNKVTEKGKYVELRCDPISGHTALYWYRQSLGQGPEFLIYFQGTGAADDSGLPNDRFFAVRPEGSVSTLKIQRTERGDSAVYLCASSYFSTGELFFGEGSRLTVL.

The V call is TRBV29-1, the J call TRBJ1-4, with 8 positions matching TRBD1. V gave up 4 bases and J gave up 7 bases; unmatched junction bases: 5. The germline CDR1 and CDR2 sequences are SQVTM and ANQGSEA. The CDR3 has 13 amino acids. The CDR3 loop is CSVATGAAEKLFF. DNA of the CDR3: TGCAGCGTTGCGACAGGGGCGGCTGAAAAACTGTTTTTT.

V usage is TRBV5-8 and J usage is TRBJ2-5; D is perhaps TRBD2 (5 bases). With 6 bases removed from V and 2 bases from J, the gap between germline ends came to 17 bases. CDR3 length equals 15 residues. The germline V gene encodes CDR1 SGHTS and CDR2 YDEGEE. The CDR3 bases are TGTGCCAGCACCCCCGTCTTCAGAGGGCAAGAGACCCAGTACTTC. This sequence encodes CASTPVFRGQETQYF.

The V call is TRBV11-2, the J call TRBJ2-1; 7 bases are shared with TRBD1. This CDR3 spans 15 amino acids. V gave up 7 bases and J gave up 0 bases; unmatched junction bases: 6. Germline lookup yields CDR1 SGHAT and CDR2 FQNNGV. CDR3 region: CASTTGSSSYNEQFF. The CDR3 DNA reads as TGTGCCAGCACGACAGGGAGTAGCTCCTACAATGAGCAGTTCTTC. Drawing the rest from reference TRBV11-2 and TRBJ2-1, the complete variable domain is EAGVAQSPRYKIIEKRQSVAFWCNPISGHATLYWYQQILGQGPKLLIQFQNNGVVDDSQLPKDRFSAERLKGVDSTLKIQPAKLEDSAVYLCASTTGSSSYNEQFFGPGTRLTVL.

The rearrangement joins TRBV27 to TRBJ2-2; 9 bases align to TRBD2. The J segment lost 11 bases and the V segment lost 6 bases, leaving 16 bases of the junction unmatched. The CDR3 loop spans 16 amino acids. CDR1 MNHEY and CDR2 SMNVEV come from the germline V gene (reference sequence). The CDR3 coding sequence is TGTGCCAGCAGCCCCTCCCAGCGGGAGGTCGGCGGAGAGCTGTTTTTT. This codes for CASSPSQREVGGELFF.

This clone showed up just a few times. This chain joins TRBV19 and TRBJ1-1; a possible D gene is TRBD1 (5 bases). The germline V gene encodes CDR1 LNHDA and CDR2 SQIVND (reference sequence). V dropped 7 bases and J dropped 1 base, with 13 bases sitting between them. There are 14 residues in the CDR3. The DNA of the CDR3 is TGTGCCAGTACCCGACAGACAAAGAACACTGAAGCTTTCTTT. This codes for CASTRQTKNTEAFF.

The chain has TRBV29-1 and TRBJ2-5; the match to TRBD2 covers 12 bases. The CDR3 extends over 16 amino acids. Germline V gives CDR1 SQVTM, CDR2 ANQGSEA. Trimming at V came to 4 bases and at J to 4 bases, leaving 10 bases not matched to a gene. CDR3 in DNA: TGCAGCGTTGTATCTAGCGGGAGGGGGATTATAGAGACCCAGTACTTC. This codes for CSVVSSGRGIIETQYF.

This sequence joins TRBV5-4 and TRBJ2-3, with D possibly being TRBD2 (5 bases). CDR1 is SGHNT and CDR2 is YYREEE in the germline V gene (reference sequence). V dropped 4 bases and J dropped 3 bases, with 9 bases sitting between them. The CDR3 is 13 amino acids. The CDR3 DNA reads as TGTGCCAGCAGCGGAACTAGAACAGATACGCAGTATTTT. The encoded protein is CASSGTRTDTQYF.

The chain couples TRBV5-1 to TRBJ2-1; the D gene is possibly TRBD2 (5 bases). Per the germline V gene, CDR1 is SGHRS and CDR2 is YFSETQ. Trimming removed 4 bases from V and 2 bases from J, with 16 bases in between. There are 16 residues in the CDR3. The CDR3 DNA follows: TGCGCCAGCAGCGTGGCGGAGGTGACCGCCTACAATGAGCAGTTCTTC. Its translation is CASSVAEVTAYNEQFF. The full variable domain, with the rest looked up from reference TRBV5-1 and TRBJ2-1, is KAGVTQTPRYLIKTRGQQVTLSCSPISGHRSVSWYQQTPGQGLQFLFEYFSETQRNKGNFPGRFSGRQFSNSRSEMNVSTLELGDSALYLCASSVAEVTAYNEQFFGPGTRLTVL.